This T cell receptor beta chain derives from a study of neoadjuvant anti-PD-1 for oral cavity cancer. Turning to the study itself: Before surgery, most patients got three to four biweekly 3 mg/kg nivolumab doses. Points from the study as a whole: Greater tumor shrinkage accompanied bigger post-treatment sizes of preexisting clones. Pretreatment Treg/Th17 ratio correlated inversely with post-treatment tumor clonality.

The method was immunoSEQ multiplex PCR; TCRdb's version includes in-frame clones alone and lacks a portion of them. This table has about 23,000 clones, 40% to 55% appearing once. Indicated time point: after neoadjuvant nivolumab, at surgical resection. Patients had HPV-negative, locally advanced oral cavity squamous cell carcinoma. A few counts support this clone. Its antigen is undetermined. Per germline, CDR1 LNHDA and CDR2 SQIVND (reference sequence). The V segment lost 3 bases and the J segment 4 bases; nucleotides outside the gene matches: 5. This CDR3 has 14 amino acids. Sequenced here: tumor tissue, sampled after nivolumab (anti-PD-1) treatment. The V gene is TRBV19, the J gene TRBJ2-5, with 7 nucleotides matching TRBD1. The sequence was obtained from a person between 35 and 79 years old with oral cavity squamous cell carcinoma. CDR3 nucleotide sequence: TGTGCCAGTAGTATGATACAGGGGAGAGAGACCCAGTACTTC. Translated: CASSMIQGRETQYF.